The present TCR beta chain was sequenced within a study of OX40 agonist ivuxolimab in advanced cancers. The protocol was immunoSEQ multiplex PCR, while the TCRdb copy is restricted to in-frame clones and leaves out a portion. The sample has about 62,000 clones, more than 65% seen once. The CDR3 totals 16 residues. CDR1 and CDR2 from the germline V gene are SGDLS and YYNGEE. V lost 4 bases and J lost 0, with 13 bases in between. The material sequenced was CD4+ or CD8+ T cells sorted from blood, taken in a trial of the OX40 agonist ivuxolimab. This chain joins TRBV9 and TRBJ1-4; perhaps TRBD1 as D (5 bases). This TCR came from an adult with an advanced solid tumor such as melanoma, head and neck, liver or kidney cancer. The CDR3 region has the DNA TGTGCCAGCAGCCCTGTGGGGCAGACAACTAATGAAAAACTGTTTTTT. Its protein product is CASSPVGQTTNEKLFF.